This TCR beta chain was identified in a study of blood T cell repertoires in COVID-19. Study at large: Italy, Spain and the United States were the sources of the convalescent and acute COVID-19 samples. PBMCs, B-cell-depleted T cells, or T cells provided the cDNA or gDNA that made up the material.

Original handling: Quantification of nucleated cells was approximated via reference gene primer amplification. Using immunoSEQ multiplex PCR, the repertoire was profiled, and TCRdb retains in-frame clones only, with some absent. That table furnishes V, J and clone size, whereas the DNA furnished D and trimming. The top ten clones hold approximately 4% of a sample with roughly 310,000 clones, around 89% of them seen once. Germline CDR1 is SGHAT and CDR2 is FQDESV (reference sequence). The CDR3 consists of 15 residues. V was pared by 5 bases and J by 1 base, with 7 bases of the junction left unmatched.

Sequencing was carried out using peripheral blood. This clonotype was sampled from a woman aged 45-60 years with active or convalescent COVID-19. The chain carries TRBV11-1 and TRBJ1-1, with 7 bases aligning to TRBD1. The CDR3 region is CASSRSGTENTEAFF. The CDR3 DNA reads TGTGCCAGCAGCCGTTCCGGGACAGAGAACACTGAAGCTTTCTTT.